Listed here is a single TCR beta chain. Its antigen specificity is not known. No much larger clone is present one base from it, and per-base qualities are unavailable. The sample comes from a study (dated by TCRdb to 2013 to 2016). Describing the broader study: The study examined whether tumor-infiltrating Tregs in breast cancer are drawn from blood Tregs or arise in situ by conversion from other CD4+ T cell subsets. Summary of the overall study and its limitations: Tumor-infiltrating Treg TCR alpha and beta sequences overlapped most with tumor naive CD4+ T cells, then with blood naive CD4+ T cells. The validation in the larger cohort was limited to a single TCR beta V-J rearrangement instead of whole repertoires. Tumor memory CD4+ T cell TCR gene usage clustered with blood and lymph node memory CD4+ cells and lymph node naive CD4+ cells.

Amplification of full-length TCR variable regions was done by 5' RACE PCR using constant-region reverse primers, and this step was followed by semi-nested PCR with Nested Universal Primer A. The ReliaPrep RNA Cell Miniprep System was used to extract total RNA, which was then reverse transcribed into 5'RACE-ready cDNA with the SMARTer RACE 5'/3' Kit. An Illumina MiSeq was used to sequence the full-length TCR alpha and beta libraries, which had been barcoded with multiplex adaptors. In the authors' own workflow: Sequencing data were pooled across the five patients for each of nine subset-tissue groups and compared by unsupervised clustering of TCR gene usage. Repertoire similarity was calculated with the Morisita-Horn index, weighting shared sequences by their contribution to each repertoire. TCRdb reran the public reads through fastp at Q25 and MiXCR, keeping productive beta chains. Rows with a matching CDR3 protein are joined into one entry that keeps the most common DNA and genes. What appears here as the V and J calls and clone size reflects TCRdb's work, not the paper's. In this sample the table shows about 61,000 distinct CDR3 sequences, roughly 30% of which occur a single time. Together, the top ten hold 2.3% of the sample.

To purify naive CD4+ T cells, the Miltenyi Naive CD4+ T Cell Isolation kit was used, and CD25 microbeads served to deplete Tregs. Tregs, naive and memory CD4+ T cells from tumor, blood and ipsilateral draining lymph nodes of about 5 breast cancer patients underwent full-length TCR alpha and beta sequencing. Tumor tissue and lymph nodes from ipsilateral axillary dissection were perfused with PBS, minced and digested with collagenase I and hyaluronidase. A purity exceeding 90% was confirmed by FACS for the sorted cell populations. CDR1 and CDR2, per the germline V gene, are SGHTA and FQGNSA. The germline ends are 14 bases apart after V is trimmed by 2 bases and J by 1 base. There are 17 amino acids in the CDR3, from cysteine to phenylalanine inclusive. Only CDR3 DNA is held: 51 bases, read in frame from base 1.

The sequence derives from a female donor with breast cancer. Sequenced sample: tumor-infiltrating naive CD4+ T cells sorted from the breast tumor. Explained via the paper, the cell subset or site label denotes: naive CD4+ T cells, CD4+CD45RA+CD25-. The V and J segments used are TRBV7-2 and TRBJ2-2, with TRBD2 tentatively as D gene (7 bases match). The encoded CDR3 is CASSLRGGPLNTGELFF. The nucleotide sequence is TGTGCCAGCAGCTTAAGGGGGGGACCCCTGAACACCGGGGAGCTGTTTTTT.